The following is a TCR beta chain sequence with its context. This clonotype was counted many times. The antigen it binds to is not known. No per-base quality is available; no much larger clone lies one base away. The CDR3 goes from the cysteine to the phenylalanine over 15 residues. Left in the record is the CDR3 DNA by itself, 45 bases read in frame from the first base. Between the V and J ends, shortened by 5 bases and 5 bases respectively, the junction contains 17 bases. Taken from the germline V gene, the CDR1 and CDR2 loops are SGHVS and FQNEAQ. Preparation of the library involved PCR. For sequencing, a HiSeq X Ten was employed. TCRdb trimmed the raw reads at Q25, called clones with MiXCR and kept productive beta chains. Entries are consolidated by CDR3 protein sequence, retaining the most common genes and DNA. The sample contains roughly 8,000 distinct CDR3 sequences, about 41% of them found a single time. The ten biggest clones cover around 95% of the sample.

Donors were patients with localized lung adenocarcinoma, a subtype of non-small cell lung cancer. These samples came from the centers of localized lung adenocarcinomas. For TCR repertoire analysis, CD8+ T cells from tumor tissue were profiled separately from CD4+ T cells. The source of the sample is a study of CD4 and CD8 cells across lung adenocarcinoma regions (dated by TCRdb to 2016 to 2019). Looking at the study overall: To look at intratumor heterogeneity in the T cell receptor repertoire, the study compared tumor centers against tumor margins.

Sequenced sample: CD8+ T cells from the center of a lung tumor. What the cell subset or site label conveys for this sample: tumor center region. This TCR came from a male donor with lung adenocarcinoma. The CD4 and CD8 labels of this study may be unreliable. The rearrangement joined TRBV7-8 to TRBJ2-3; TRBD2 could be the D gene, as 6 bases match. CDR3 region: CASSPDYRGGDTQYF. At the DNA level, the sequence is TGTGCCAGCAGCCCGGACTACCGGGGAGGAGATACGCAGTATTTT.